This is a list of T cell receptor beta chains from one sample in a study of identical twins. TCRdb re-called the 5' RACE reads with MiXCR, one entry per CDR3 protein. This table holds approximately 620,000 distinct CDR3 sequences, 8.6% found once. The same data also contributed to another study, on yellow fever vaccine responses in identical twins.

The sequencing sample was made of PBMCs. The origin of the receptors is a woman between 18 and 29 years old in good health. The CDR3 runs from the conserved cysteine through the conserved F or W. Fields, in order: V gene, clone size, D gene, J gene, CDR3 protein, CDR3 DNA. The D gene is left open where the match is weak. Expanded clones are given a class, and other clones once, few, many or no size at all.

TRBV29-1,once,TRBD1,TRBJ2-5,CSVEGASRAPETQYF,TGCAGCGTAGAGGGGGCCTCTAGAGCACCCGAGACCCAGTACTTC
TRBV5-1,-,-,TRBJ1-1,CASSLARDLRAFF,TGCGCCAGCAGCTTGGCACGGGATCTTAGGGCTTTCTTT
TRBV10-3,few,TRBD2,TRBJ2-2,CATAVLAGGIGTGELFF,TGTGCCACTGCCGTACTAGCGGGAGGAATTGGTACCGGGGAGCTGTTTTTT
TRBV12-3/TRBV12-4,-,TRBD1,TRBJ1-1,CASNRQGVTEAFF,TGTGCCAGCAATAGACAGGGGGTCACTGAAGCTTTCTTT
TRBV2,-,TRBD2,TRBJ2-1,CATPGGGRNEQFF,TGTGCCACCCCGGGGGGGGGCCGCAATGAGCAGTTCTTC
TRBV2,-,TRBD1,TRBJ2-3,CASSGDRGEVFGTDTQYF,TGTGCCAGCAGTGGGGACAGGGGAGAAGTTTTCGGCACAGATACGCAGTATTTT
TRBV19,few,-,TRBJ2-1,CASSPNQGRGEGPLGFF,TGTGCCAGTAGTCCCAACCAGGGGCGGGGAGAAGGCCCTTTGGGGTTCTTC
TRBV11-2,many,TRBD1,TRBJ2-7,CASSSTGATTYEQYF,TGTGCCAGCAGTTCGACAGGGGCAACTACCTACGAGCAGTACTTC
TRBV29-1,many,-,TRBJ2-7,CSVLESYEQYF,TGCAGCGTCCTGGAGTCCTACGAGCAGTACTTC
TRBV7-2,many,TRBD2,TRBJ2-3,CASSLVLSGGTDTQYF,TGTGCCAGCAGCTTAGTTCTTAGCGGGGGCACAGATACGCAGTATTTT
TRBV28,-,TRBD2,TRBJ2-3,CASCSPSWRGGGADTQYF,TGTGCCAGCTGCTCCCCTTCTTGGCGGGGGGGCGGAGCAGATACGCAGTATTTT
TRBV18,-,-,TRBJ2-7,CASSPAREEQYF,TGTGCCAGCTCACCAGCTAGGGAAGAGCAGTACTTC